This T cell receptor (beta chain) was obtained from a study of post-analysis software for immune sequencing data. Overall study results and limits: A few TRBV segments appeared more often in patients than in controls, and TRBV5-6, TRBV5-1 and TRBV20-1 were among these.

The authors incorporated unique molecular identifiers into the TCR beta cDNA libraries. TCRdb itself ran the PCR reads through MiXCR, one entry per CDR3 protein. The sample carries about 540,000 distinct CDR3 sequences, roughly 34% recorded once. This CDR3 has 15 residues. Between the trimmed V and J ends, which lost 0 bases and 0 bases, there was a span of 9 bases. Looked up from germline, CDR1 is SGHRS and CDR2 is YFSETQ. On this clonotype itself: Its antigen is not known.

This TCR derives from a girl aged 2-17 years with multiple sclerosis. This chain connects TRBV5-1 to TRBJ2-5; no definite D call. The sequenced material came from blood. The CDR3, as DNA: TGCGCCAGCAGCTTGGTGAACCGTGACCAAGAGACCCAGTACTTC. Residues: CASSLVNRDQETQYF.